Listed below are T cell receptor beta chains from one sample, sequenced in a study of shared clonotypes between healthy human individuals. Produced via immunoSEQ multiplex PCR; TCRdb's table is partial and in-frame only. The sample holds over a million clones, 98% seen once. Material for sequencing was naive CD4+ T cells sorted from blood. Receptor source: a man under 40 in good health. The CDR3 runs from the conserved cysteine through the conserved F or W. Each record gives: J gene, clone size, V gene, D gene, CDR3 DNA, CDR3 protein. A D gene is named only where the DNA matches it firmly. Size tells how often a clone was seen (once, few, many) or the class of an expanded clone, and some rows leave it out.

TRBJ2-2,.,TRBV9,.,TGTGCCAGCAGCGGAGAGAGTCACGGGGAGCTGTTTTTT,CASSGESHGELFF
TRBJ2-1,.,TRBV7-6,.,TGTGCCAGCAGCTCCCAGGGTGAGCAGTTCTTC,CASSSQGEQFF
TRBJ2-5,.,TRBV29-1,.,TGCAGCACAACGGGGACAACCCAAGAGACCCAGTACTTC,CSTTGTTQETQYF
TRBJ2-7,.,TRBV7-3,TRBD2,TGTGCCAGCAGCTTACGACTAGCGGGAGCCTACGAGCAGTACTTC,CASSLRLAGAYEQYF
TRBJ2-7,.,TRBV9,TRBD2,TGTGCCAGCAGCGTAGGAATGGGAGGGGCGTCCTACGAGCAGTACTTC,CASSVGMGGASYEQYF
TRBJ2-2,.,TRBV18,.,TGTGCCAGCTCACCAAATACATCTCTAGGCACCGGGGAGCTGTTTTTT,CASSPNTSLGTGELFF
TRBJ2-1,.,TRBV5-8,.,TGTGCCAGCAGCTTGTACAGGTCCAATGAGCAGTTCTTC,CASSLYRSNEQFF
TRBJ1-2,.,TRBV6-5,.,TGTGCCAGCAGGGGGACCTATGGCTACACCTTC,CASRGTYGYTF
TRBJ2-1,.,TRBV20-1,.,TGCAGTGCCAAAACTAGCAGCGAGCAGTTCTTC,CSAKTSSEQFF
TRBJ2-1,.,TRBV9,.,TGTGCCAGCAGCGTACGGGACCCTTACAATGAGCAGTTCTTC,CASSVRDPYNEQFF
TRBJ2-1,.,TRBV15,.,TGTGCCACCAGCAGAGAACTGGGACTCTCGAGGAGTGAGCAGTTCTTC,CATSRELGLSRSEQFF
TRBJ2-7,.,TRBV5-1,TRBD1,TGCGCCAGCAGCTTGGGGCCGGGACAGACAGCCTACGAGCAGTACTTC,CASSLGPGQTAYEQYF
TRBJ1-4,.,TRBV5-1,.,TGCGCCAGCAGCTTGCGTTCAACTAATGAAAAACTGTTTTTT,CASSLRSTNEKLFF
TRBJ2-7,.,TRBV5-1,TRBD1,TGCGCCAGCAGCTTAGGGACAGGGGGCGTCTACGAGCAGTACTTC,CASSLGTGGVYEQYF
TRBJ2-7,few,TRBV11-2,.,TGTGCCAGCAGCCCGACTCTTTACGAGCAGTACTTC,CASSPTLYEQYF
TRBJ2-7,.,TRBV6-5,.,TGTGCCAGCATAAGACCCCCGAACGAGCAGTACTTC,CASIRPPNEQYF
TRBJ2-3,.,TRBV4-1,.,TGCGCCAGCAGCCAAGACCTCGGGAGTCGGGCAGATACGCAGTATTTT,CASSQDLGSRADTQYF
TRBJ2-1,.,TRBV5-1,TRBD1,TGCGCCAGCAGCTTGGGACAGGGGTACTACAATGAGCAGTTCTTC,CASSLGQGYYNEQFF
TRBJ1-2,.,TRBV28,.,TGTGCCAGCACCGGTCAGAGAGACAGTTCCTACACCTTC,CASTGQRDSSYTF
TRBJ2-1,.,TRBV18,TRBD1,TGTGCCAGCTCACCGGATACCCCGGGACAGGGTCCTAGTGAGCAGTTCTTC,CASSPDTPGQGPSEQFF
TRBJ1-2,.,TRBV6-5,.,TGTGCCAGCAGTTACTTCACAGATCCTGACCGCTATGGCTACACCTTC,CASSYFTDPDRYGYTF
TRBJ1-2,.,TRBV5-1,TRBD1,TGCGCCAGTAGGGACAGCGCTGCTAACTATGGCTACACCTTC,CASRDSAANYGYTF
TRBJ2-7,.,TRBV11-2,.,TGTGCCAGCAGCTACGTGGGGGGCGGCTACGAGCAGTACTTC,CASSYVGGGYEQYF
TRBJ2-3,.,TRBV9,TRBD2,TGTGCCAGCAGCTTCGGACTAGCGGGCACAGATACGCAGTATTTT,CASSFGLAGTDTQYF
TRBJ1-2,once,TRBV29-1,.,TGCAGCGTGGTCGGCAGGGATCGGGACTATGGCTACACCTTC,CSVVGRDRDYGYTF
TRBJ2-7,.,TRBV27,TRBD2,TGTGCCAGCAGTTTTGCTGGGACTAGACCCTACGAGCAGTACTTC,CASSFAGTRPYEQYF
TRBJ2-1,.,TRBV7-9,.,TGTGCCAGCAGCCCTGGTTGGGTTAGTACTGAGCAGTTCTTC,CASSPGWVSTEQFF
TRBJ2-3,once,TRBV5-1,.,TGCGCCAGCAGCTTGGAAGGTGGCACAGATACGCAGTATTTT,CASSLEGGTDTQYF
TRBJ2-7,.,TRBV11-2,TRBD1,TGTGCCAGCAGCGAAGCAGGGGGCTCCTACGAGCAGTACTTC,CASSEAGGSYEQYF
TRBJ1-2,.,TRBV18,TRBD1,TGTGCCAGCTCACCACAGACAGGGGGCGATGAATATGGCTACACCTTC,CASSPQTGGDEYGYTF
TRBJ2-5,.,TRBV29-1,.,TGCAGCGGCACAGGGCTGTACCAAGAGACCCAGTACTTC,CSGTGLYQETQYF
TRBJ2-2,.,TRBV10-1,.,TGCGCCAGCAGTGATCTTGGAGGGGGCTCCGGGGAGCTGTTTTTT,CASSDLGGGSGELFF
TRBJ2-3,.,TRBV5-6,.,TGTGCCAGCAGCTTCGTAGGTTTGACCACAGATACGCAGTATTTT,CASSFVGLTTDTQYF
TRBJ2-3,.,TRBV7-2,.,TGTGCCAGCAGCTTGGTGGCCAGGAGGCGGGCAGATACGCAGTATTTT,CASSLVARRRADTQYF
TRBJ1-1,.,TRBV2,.,TGTGCCAGCAGTGAAGCGCTTCCCATTGTGACTGAAGCTTTCTTT,CASSEALPIVTEAFF
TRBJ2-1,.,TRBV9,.,TGTGCCAGCAGCGTAGCTACTGCTGAGCAGTTCTTC,CASSVATAEQFF
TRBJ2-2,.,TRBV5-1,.,TGCGCCAGCAGCTTGGTTGCCGTTTCCGGGGAGCTGTTTTTT,CASSLVAVSGELFF
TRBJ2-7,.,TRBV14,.,TGTGCCAGCAGCAGAGAGGCCGCTAGGTACGAGCAGTACTTC,CASSREAARYEQYF
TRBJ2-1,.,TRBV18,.,TGTGCCAGCTCACCTAACAGGGGGACTACGAACAATGAGCAGTTCTTC,CASSPNRGTTNNEQFF
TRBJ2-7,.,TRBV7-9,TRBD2,TGTGCCAGCAGCCCCGTAGCGGGAGGGCCGCGATACGAGCAGTACTTC,CASSPVAGGPRYEQYF
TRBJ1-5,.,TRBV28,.,TGTGCCAGCAGTTGGACCGGCGGTCAGCCCCAGCATTTT,CASSWTGGQPQHF
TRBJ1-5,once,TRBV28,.,TGTGCCAGCAGAAGCAGGGTGTTTGATAGCAATCAGCCCCAGCATTTT,CASRSRVFDSNQPQHF
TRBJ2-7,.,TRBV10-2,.,TGCGCCAGCAGTGAATATCCCCCCTTGGCGAGTTCTTACTTC,CASSEYPPLASSYF
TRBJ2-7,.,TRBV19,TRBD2,TGTGCCAGTAGTATAGAGGGACTAGCAGATCAACAATCCTACGAGCAGTACTTC,CASSIEGLADQQSYEQYF
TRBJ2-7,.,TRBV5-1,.,TGCGCCAGCAGCTTGGGAGGAGGACACGAGCAGTACTTC,CASSLGGGHEQYF
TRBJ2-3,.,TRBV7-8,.,TGTGCCAGCAGCTTGAGCGTATTAACAGATACGCAGTATTTT,CASSLSVLTDTQYF
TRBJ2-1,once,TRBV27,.,TGTGCCAGCAGGCCGCAGGGGTACAATGAGCAGTTCTTC,CASRPQGYNEQFF
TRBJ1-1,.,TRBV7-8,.,TGTGCCAGCAGCTCCGGATTGAACACTGAAGCTTTCTTT,CASSSGLNTEAFF
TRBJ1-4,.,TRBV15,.,TGTGCCACCAGCAGAGTTTCGGGGGAAAAACTGTTTTTT,CATSRVSGEKLFF